In this sample, the clone carrying this TCR beta chain turned up a few times. One junction end disagrees with the germline gene, perhaps due to a read error. This specimen belongs to a study of blood T cells in healthy people across ages. Then a second PCR, running about 6 to 12 cycles, was carried out with a sample-barcoded 5' primer and a J-beta primer mix. Using its own MiXCR run on the 5' RACE reads, TCRdb lists one record per CDR3 protein. The sample records about 1.8 million distinct CDR3 sequences, roughly 50% being singletons. The CDR3 sequence is 16 residues long. For every donor, a draw yielded around 9.4 milliliters of peripheral blood.

Material: blood. The clonotype was recovered from a woman in her 40s in good health. The rearrangement uses TRBV12-3 or TRBV12-4 and TRBJ2-5; D is possibly TRBD2 (7 bases). The J call may be wrong; the DNA end is better matched by TRBJ2-7. The CDR3 spells CASTPSGRGGTYEQYF. DNA of the CDR3: TGTGCTAGCACTCCTTCGGGGCGCGGGGGCACTTACGAGCAGTACTTC.